There are many counts of the clone carrying this TCR beta chain. Its specificity is not known. These data are taken from a study of spatial heterogeneity in lung cancer. Study overall: On average, each unique TCR and UMI combination appeared more than ten times in raw reads. Study outcomes and limitations: One measure, the expanded intratumoral alpha and beta TCR count, tracked tumor mutation counts. Of the expanded TCRs, ubiquitous and regional counts tracked the counts of ubiquitous and regional nonsynonymous mutations, respectively.

Time point noted: sample taken at primary tumor resection. There were some 70 donors, all of them untreated patients with early-stage non-small cell lung cancer. MiXCR was run by TCRdb on the 5' RACE reads, yielding one entry per CDR3 protein. The data contain 100,000 to 110,000 distinct CDR3 sequences, 3.5% to 5% of them singletons. Per germline, CDR1 MNHNY and CDR2 SVGAGI (reference sequence). The CDR3 consists of 13 residues. V lost 8 bases to trimming and J lost 0 bases, with 7 bases between them. The sequencing used lung tumor tissue, collected at surgery. The origin of this receptor is a male donor with early-stage non-small cell lung cancer. The chain couples TRBV6-6 to TRBJ2-2; no definite D call. In DNA form, the CDR3 reads TGTGCCAGCGCCGGACCGAACACCGGGGAGCTGTTTTTT. Protein: CASAGPNTGELFF.